These 14 T cell receptor beta chains share one sample of origin, sequenced in a study of tumor and adjacent non-tumor tissue in lung cancer. This sample's RNA came from whole unsorted tissue. This non-tumor lung sample came from over 3 cm beyond the tumor edge. A modified ARM-PCR protocol with three rounds of nested PCR amplified TCRbeta. TCRdb independently ran MiXCR on the multiplex PCR reads; one entry per CDR3 protein. The sample shows 110,000 or so distinct CDR3 sequences, about 63% of them seen only once. Sequencing was carried out using distant non-tumor lung tissue. The receptors were sampled from a man in his sixties with non-small cell lung cancer.

The chain recombines TRBV19 with TRBJ1-3; D uncertain. V shed 5 bases and J shed 3 bases, with 14 bases lying between them. This CDR3 is 15 amino acids long. Germline CDR1 and CDR2: LNHDA and SQIVND (reference sequence). CDR3 sequence: CASSLGGGVGNTIYF. As DNA, the CDR3 is TGTGCCAGTAGTCTTGGAGGAGGCGTTGGAAACACCATATATTTT.

In the case of this clonotype: One end of the junction does not line up with germline, which may come from a read error. The J gene is TRBJ2-7, the V gene TRBV11-1; 10 nucleotides align to TRBD2. CDR3 size: 17 residues. Germline CDR1 reads SGHAT; CDR2 reads FQDESV (reference sequence). DNA for the CDR3: TGTGCCAGCAGCCCCGGACTAGCGGTGGGACTCTCCTACGGGCAGTACTTC. This sequence encodes CASSPGLAVGLSYGQYF.

This clonotype has just a few counts. V usage is TRBV20-1 and J usage is TRBJ2-5, with TRBD2 as a possible D gene (5 bases). V lost 2 bases and J 5 bases, leaving 18 bases between the germline ends. The CDR3 sequence is 15 residues long. Germline V gene data show CDR1 as DFQATT and CDR2 as SNEGSKA (reference sequence). CDR3 sequence reads: CSARPRTYVAETQYF. In DNA, the CDR3 is TGCAGTGCTAGACCCCGGACTTATGTGGCGGAGACCCAGTACTTC.

In regard to this clonotype: One end of the junction fails to match germline, which may point to a read error. The chain has TRBV20-1 and TRBJ2-3, with D perhaps matching TRBD1 (5 bases). In germline, CDR1 is DFQATT, CDR2 SNEGSKA (reference sequence). CDR3 length: 15 amino acids. The CDR3 here is CSARGPYQGTDMQYF. The CDR3 region has the DNA TGCAGCGCTAGAGGACCGTATCAGGGCACAGATATGCAGTATTTT.

In its sample, this clonotype was seen many times. This chain links TRBV6-6 with TRBJ2-3; D not resolved. The germline CDR1 and CDR2 sequences are MNHNY and SVGAGI (reference sequence). The CDR3 is made up of 15 amino acids. Deletions cut 4 bases from V and 1 base from J, with 12 bases between. The CDR3 DNA reads TGTGCCAGCAGTTTTCGAGACGGCGGCACAGATACGCAGTATTTT. This gives the protein CASSFRDGGTDTQYF.

A single count supports this clonotype. A much more abundant neighbour one base away suggests this may be a read error. The rearrangement links TRBV20-1 to TRBJ2-1; TRBD1 matches at 8 bases. The CDR3 consists of 13 residues. The germline V gene encodes CDR1 DFQATT and CDR2 SNEGSKA (reference sequence). The CDR3 DNA reads TGCAGGGTACAGGGGGGCTCCTACAATGAGCAGTTCTTC. Protein: CRVQGGSYNEQFF.

This clonotype was seen only once. A junction end diverges from the germline sequence, so it may reflect a read error. The CDR3 loop is CTWSVRGDRNYGYTF. The CDR3 DNA reads as TGTACCTGGAGTGTACGAGGGGACCGGAACTATGGTTACACCTTC. The J gene is TRBJ1-2, the V gene TRBV30, with TRBD1 as a possible D gene (5 bases). The CDR3 sequence is 15 residues long. Germline V gene data show CDR1 as GTSNPN and CDR2 as SVGIG (reference sequence).

Of note for this clonotype: A read error may produce the germline difference seen at one junction end. The rearrangement uses TRBV20-1 and TRBJ2-2; 8 bases align to TRBD2. This CDR3 contains 18 residues. Germline V gives CDR1 DFQATT, CDR2 SNEGSKA (reference sequence). The CDR3 DNA sequence: TGCAGTGCTAGAGGCCCCGGGGGGGCGGGGTTGAACACAGGGGAGCTGTTTTTT. Translated: CSARGPGGAGLNTGELFF.

A note on this clonotype: A read error may explain this, as a much larger clone is one base away. The missing conserved phenylalanine or tryptophan at the end of this CDR3 makes a read error likely. The chain couples TRBV6-2 or TRBV6-3 to TRBJ1-5; D may be TRBD1 (6 bases). CDR1 MNHEY and CDR2 SVGEGT come from the germline V gene. This CDR3 spans 15 amino acids. The V gene lost 5 bases and the J gene lost 3 bases, with 14 bases spanning the gap. Written as DNA, the CDR3 is TGTGCCAGCAGTCCCGAGGGGGGCCACAATCAGCCCCAGCATTAT. Its translation: CASSPEGGHNQPQHY.

In this sample, this clonotype is medium-sized. The rearrangement joins TRBV5-1 to TRBJ2-1, with D perhaps TRBD2 (7 bases). Trimming stripped 0 bases from V and 9 bases from J, with 13 bases between. Germline V gene lookup returns CDR1 SGHRS and CDR2 YFSETQ. This CDR3 is built from 14 residues. The CDR3 DNA sequence: TGCGCCAGCAGCTTGGCTGGGGGGGCGAGTGAGCAGTTCTTC. The encoded protein is CASSLAGGASEQFF.

This clonotype was recorded many times. This chain joins TRBV29-1 and TRBJ2-7; D is unresolved. V was clipped by 3 bases and J by 3 bases, with 6 bases between them. The germline V gene encodes CDR1 SQVTM and CDR2 ANQGSEA. The CDR3 is 11 amino acids. CDR3 DNA: TGCAGCGTTGAGAACAGCTACGAGCAGTACTTC. Protein sequence: CSVENSYEQYF.

With regard to this clonotype: Given the absence of the conserved phenylalanine or tryptophan at the CDR3 end, a read error is likely. CDR3 nucleotide sequence: TGTGCCAGCAGAGGGTGGGGAGGACGGCAAACAGATACGCAGTATTCT. Its translation is CASRGWGGRQTDTQYS. This chain uses TRBV25-1 with TRBJ2-3; a weak D match, TRBD2 (6 bases). The CDR3 spans 16 residues. The germline V gene has CDR1 MGHDK and CDR2 SYGVNS. The germline V and J ends were trimmed by 6 bases and 3 bases, with 19 bases remaining between them.

J is TRBJ1-2 and V is TRBV12-3 or TRBV12-4, with a possible D match to TRBD1 (5 bases). The CDR3 runs to 14 residues. V was shortened by 11 bases and J by 10 bases, with 26 bases between the two germline ends. CDR3 sequence reads: CAGTPAGGKGDYTF. The CDR3 coding sequence is TGTGCCGGCACCCCTGCCGGGGGAAAGGGTGACTACACCTTC.

With respect to this clonotype: A read error may explain this, as a much larger clone is one base away. The V gene is TRBV7-9, the J gene TRBJ1-1; unclear D gene. The CDR3 extends over 13 amino acids. The germline V gene encodes CDR1 SEHNR and CDR2 FQNEAQ (reference sequence). The CDR3 region has the DNA TGTGCCAGCAGCTTAGAAGTGAACACTGAAGCTCTCTTT. Protein product: CASSLEVNTEALF.